This T cell receptor (beta chain) is drawn from a study of blood T cell repertoires in COVID-19. About the research overall: Both acute and convalescent COVID-19 samples were obtained from the United States, Italy and Spain. Nucleic acid was either cDNA or gDNA, and it came from T cells, B-cell-depleted T cells, or PBMCs.

The authors' processing: Nucleated cell number was recorded as an estimate derived from reference gene primer amplification. Produced via immunoSEQ multiplex PCR; TCRdb's table is partial and in-frame only. The V and J calls and clone size come from that table; D and trimming were worked out from the DNA. This repertoire shows a few hundred thousand clones, about 80% found once; its top ten account for approximately 9.1%. The TCR originated in a man older than 75 with acute or convalescent COVID-19. Input material: peripheral blood.

CDR3 sequence reads: CASSMGRGYGEQYF. The CDR3 DNA is TGTGCCAGTAGTATGGGCAGGGGGTACGGCGAGCAGTACTTC. The chain couples TRBV19 to TRBJ2-7, with TRBD1 matching over 7 bases. This CDR3 is 14 amino acids long. Germline CDR1 LNHDA, CDR2 SQIVND (reference sequence). J lost 6 bases, V lost 3 bases, and 8 bases had no gene match. The variable domain in full, with the rest retrieved from reference TRBV19 and TRBJ2-7, is DGGITQSPKYLFRKEGQNVTLSCEQNLNHDAMYWYRQDPGQGLRLIYYSQIVNDFQKGDIAEGYSVSREKKESFPLTVTSAQKNPTAFYLCASSMGRGYGEQYFGPGTRLTVT.